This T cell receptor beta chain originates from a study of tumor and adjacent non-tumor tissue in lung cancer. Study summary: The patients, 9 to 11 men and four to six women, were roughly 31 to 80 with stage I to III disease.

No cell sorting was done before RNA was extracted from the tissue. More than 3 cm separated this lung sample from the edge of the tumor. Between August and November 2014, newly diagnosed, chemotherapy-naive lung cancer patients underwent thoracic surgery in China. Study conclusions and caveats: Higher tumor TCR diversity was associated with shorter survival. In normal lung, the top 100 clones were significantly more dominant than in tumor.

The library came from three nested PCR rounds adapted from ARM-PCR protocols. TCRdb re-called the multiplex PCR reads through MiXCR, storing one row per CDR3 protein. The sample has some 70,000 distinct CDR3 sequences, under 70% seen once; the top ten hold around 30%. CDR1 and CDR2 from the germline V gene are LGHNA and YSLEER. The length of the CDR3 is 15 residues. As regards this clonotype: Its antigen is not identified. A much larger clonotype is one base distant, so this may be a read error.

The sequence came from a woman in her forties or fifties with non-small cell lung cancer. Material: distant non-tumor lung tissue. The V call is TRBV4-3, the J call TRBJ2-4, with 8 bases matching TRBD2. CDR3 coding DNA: TGCGCCAGCAACCAAGATCCAGCGGGAGTTAACATTCAGTACTTC. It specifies CASNQDPAGVNIQYF.